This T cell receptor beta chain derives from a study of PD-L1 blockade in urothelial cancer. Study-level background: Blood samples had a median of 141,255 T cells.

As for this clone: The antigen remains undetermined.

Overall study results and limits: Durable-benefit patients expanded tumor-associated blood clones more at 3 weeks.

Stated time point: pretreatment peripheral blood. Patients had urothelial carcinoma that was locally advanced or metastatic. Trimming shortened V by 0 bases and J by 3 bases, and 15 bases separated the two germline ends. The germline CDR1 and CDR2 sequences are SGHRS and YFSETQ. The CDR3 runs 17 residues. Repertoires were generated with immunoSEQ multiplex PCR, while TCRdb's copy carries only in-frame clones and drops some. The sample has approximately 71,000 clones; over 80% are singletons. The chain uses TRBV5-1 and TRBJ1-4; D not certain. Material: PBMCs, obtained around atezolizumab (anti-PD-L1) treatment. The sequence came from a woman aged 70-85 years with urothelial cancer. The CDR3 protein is CASSLGAGSRSNEKLFF. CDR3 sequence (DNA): TGCGCCAGCAGCTTGGGGGCGGGGTCCCGGTCTAATGAAAAACTGTTTTTT.